This TCR beta chain was captured in a study of cytomegalovirus exposure and HLA in healthy donors. The study's findings and limits: With further analysis later on, most CMV-associated TCR beta chains appeared HLA-restricted.

Amplification used 60 Vbeta primers and 13 Jbeta primers. Repertoires were generated with immunoSEQ multiplex PCR, while TCRdb's copy carries only in-frame clones and drops some. The table has 90,000 to 140,000 clones, 60% to 85% seen once. On this clone: Antigen specificity is unknown.

Sequencing used PBMCs. The TCR originated in a man between 40 and 49 years old in good health and CMV-seronegative.

The CDR3 nucleotides read TGTGCCAGCAGTTCAAATCGACTCACAGATACGCAGTATTTT. Amino acid sequence: CASSSNRLTDTQYF. V gene TRBV6-5 combines with J gene TRBJ2-3; D uncertain. Per germline, CDR1 MNHEY and CDR2 SVGAGI. The CDR3 length is 14 residues. Trimming cost V 4 bases and J 2 bases, with 10 bases left between them.